This T cell receptor beta chain was found in a study of OX40 agonist ivuxolimab in advanced cancers. A word on this clone: The antigen remains unidentified.

Study outcomes and limitations: Relative to CD4+ cells, CD8+ T cells on average had more expanded clones.

The CDR3 covers 14 residues. After removal of 0 bases from V and 6 bases from J, the junction contained 2 bases not matched to a gene. Germline-derived CDR1 and CDR2 are LGHNT and FRNRAP. TCRdb keeps only in-frame clones here, not all; method: immunoSEQ multiplex PCR. The sample comprises tens of thousands of clones, about 80% of which are singletons, and about 2.2% rests with the top ten. This receptor was taken from an adult with an advanced solid tumor such as melanoma, head and neck, liver or kidney cancer. This chain connects TRBV12-5 to TRBJ1-2, with 9 positions matching TRBD1. The sequences come from CD4+ or CD8+ T cells sorted from blood, collected in a trial of the OX40 agonist ivuxolimab. The CDR3 DNA reads TGTGCTAGTGGTTTGGTACAGGGGGCGGATGGCTACACCTTC. It translates to CASGLVQGADGYTF.